Shown below are 29 T cell receptor beta chains from a single sample sequenced in a study of cytomegalovirus exposure and HLA in healthy donors. Sequencing used immunoSEQ multiplex PCR; TCRdb keeps in-frame clones, though not all of them. The table records about 190,000 clones, 84% of them present only once. Sample: PBMCs. The receptor set was obtained from a woman under 30 in good health and CMV-seropositive.

The chain joins TRBV4-2 to TRBJ2-5, with 11 bases lining up with TRBD2. J was trimmed by 4 bases and V by 2 bases; bases with no gene match: 3. CDR3 length equals 15 residues. The germline V gene has CDR1 LGHNA and CDR2 YNFKEQ. The CDR3 spells CASSQPGTSGETQYF. DNA of the CDR3: TGTGCCAGCAGCCAACCCGGGACTAGCGGAGAGACCCAGTACTTC.

The chain has TRBV9 and TRBJ2-3; 8 bases map to TRBD2. Germline lookup yields CDR1 SGDLS and CDR2 YYNGEE. Trimming took 4 bases from V and 3 from J; bases not matched to a gene: 7. The CDR3 runs 15 residues. CDR3 in amino acids: CASSQIAGLTDTQYF. Written as DNA, the CDR3 is TGTGCCAGCAGCCAAATAGCGGGGTTGACAGATACGCAGTATTTT.

The rearrangement joins TRBV19 to TRBJ1-4; 11 positions match TRBD1. This CDR3 comprises 15 residues. The ends lost 5 bases at V and 5 bases at J; junction bases unmatched: 4. Germline lookup yields CDR1 LNHDA and CDR2 SQIVND (reference sequence). The CDR3 nucleotides read TGTGCCAGTAGTGGGACAGGGGGTGCGAATGAAAAACTGTTTTTT. Translation gives CASSGTGGANEKLFF.

The table lists this clone with a few counts. The rearrangement links TRBV10-3 to TRBJ2-7; D gene unclear. V gave up 0 bases and J gave up 5 bases, with 11 bases separating them. The CDR3 totals 14 residues. Per germline, CDR1 ENHRY and CDR2 SYGVKD. CDR3 DNA: TGTGCCATCAGTGAGTCGATAGGCACAGACGAGCAGTACTTC. Translating it yields CAISESIGTDEQYF.

The chain joins TRBV25-1 to TRBJ1-2; no clear D. The CDR3 runs 11 residues. Germline V lookup: CDR1 MGHDK, CDR2 SYGVNS. Deletions cut 4 bases from V and 6 bases from J, with 6 bases between. CDR3 sequence (DNA): TGTGCCAGCAGTGGGCTGAATGGCTACACCTTC. Translated: CASSGLNGYTF.

This clone came up a few times. V is TRBV7-9 and J is TRBJ2-3; TRBD1 matches at 8 bases. V lost 8 bases, J lost 1 base, and 2 bases stayed unmatched. CDR3 size: 13 residues. Germline CDR1 SEHNR, CDR2 FQNEAQ (reference sequence). The CDR3 DNA follows: TGTGCCAGCCGGACAGGGCGCACAGATACGCAGTATTTT. It yields the protein CASRTGRTDTQYF.

This clone occurred once. The chain recombines TRBV27 with TRBJ2-5; the match to TRBD1 covers 7 bases. J gave up 1 base and V 7 bases, and 12 bases lay outside the gene matches. In germline, CDR1 is MNHEY, CDR2 SMNVEV (reference sequence). This CDR3 is 16 amino acids long. The CDR3 region is CASTFPGQEVQETQYF. As DNA, the CDR3 is TGTGCCAGCACTTTCCCCGGACAGGAGGTCCAAGAGACCCAGTACTTC.

The chain is built from TRBV27 and TRBJ1-1, with unresolved D. This CDR3 comprises 15 residues. Trimming stripped 0 bases from V and 1 base from J, with 9 bases between. The germline gives CDR1 MNHEY, CDR2 SMNVEV (reference sequence). Here the CDR3 reads CASSLSHTTNTEAFF. CDR3 coding DNA: TGTGCCAGCAGTTTATCGCACACCACGAACACTGAAGCTTTCTTT.

V usage is TRBV5-1 and J usage is TRBJ1-1, with D possibly TRBD1 on 5 matching bases. This CDR3 spans 17 amino acids. Trimming pared 0 bases from V and 1 base from J, leaving 16 bases between. The germline V gene has CDR1 SGHRS and CDR2 YFSETQ. CDR3 bases: TGCGCCAGCAGCTTGGCTTCAGGGCCCTCTGGGAACACTGAAGCTTTCTTT. Translated: CASSLASGPSGNTEAFF.

The rearrangement links TRBV29-1 to TRBJ2-4, with D possibly being TRBD1 (6 bases). CDR3 length equals 13 residues. Germline loops: CDR1 SQVTM, CDR2 ANQGSEA. Trimming removed 5 bases at V and 0 bases at J, with 8 bases between. CDR3 bases: TGCAGCGTTACGGACAGAGCCAAAAACATTCAGTACTTC. It codes for CSVTDRAKNIQYF.

This sequence joins TRBV5-1 and TRBJ1-1; no definite D call. The CDR3 has 15 amino acids. Per the germline V gene, CDR1 is SGHRS and CDR2 is YFSETQ. Trimming shortened V by 0 bases and J by 3 bases, and 12 bases separated the two germline ends. The CDR3 nucleotides are TGCGCCAGCAGCTTGGTGTGGGCGACGGACACTGAAGCTTTCTTT. It codes for CASSLVWATDTEAFF.

The V and J genes are TRBV7-3 and TRBJ1-1, with D tentatively TRBD1 (5 bases). The CDR3 runs 17 residues. Trimming stripped 1 base from V and 5 bases from J, with 20 bases between. Germline V gives CDR1 SGHTA, CDR2 FQGTGA. Written as DNA, the CDR3 is TGTGCCAGCAGCTTAATTCGTGGGCGGGGGAAGAGAACTGAAGCTTTCTTT. It translates to CASSLIRGRGKRTEAFF. Complete variable domain (other parts from reference TRBV7-3 and TRBJ1-1): GAGVSQTPSNKVTEKGKYVELRCDPISGHTALYWYRQSLGQGPEFLIYFQGTGAADDSGLPNDRFFAVRPEGSVSTLKIQRTERGDSAVYLCASSLIRGRGKRTEAFFGQGTRLTVV.

This sequence joins TRBV5-1 and TRBJ2-3, with 8 bases that match TRBD1. Trimming cost V 4 bases and J 0 bases; bases outside gene matches: 7. Germline V lookup: CDR1 SGHRS, CDR2 YFSETQ. This CDR3 contains 16 residues. CDR3 sequence: CASSLTTGASTDTQYF. Written as DNA, the CDR3 is TGCGCCAGCAGCCTAACGACAGGGGCGAGCACAGATACGCAGTATTTT.

The V and J genes are TRBV2 and TRBJ1-3; D may be TRBD1 (6 bases). Trimming removed 3 bases at V and 2 bases at J, with 11 bases between. The length of the CDR3 is 15 residues. Germline lookup yields CDR1 SNHLY and CDR2 FYNNEI. The CDR3 loop is CASSDSGTTGNTIYF. The CDR3 DNA is TGTGCCAGCAGTGACTCCGGGACAACTGGAAACACCATATATTTT.

The chain joins TRBV7-3 to TRBJ2-7; 7 bases are shared with TRBD2. Germline CDR1 and CDR2: SGHTA and FQGTGA. V dropped 4 bases and J dropped 6; count of bases not matched to a gene: 6. This CDR3 has 13 amino acids. The CDR3 coding sequence is TGTGCCAGCAGCTCCGGGGGGAAAAGCGAGCAGTACTTC. Its translation is CASSSGGKSEQYF. Together with reference TRBV7-3 and TRBJ2-7, the CDR3 gives the full variable domain: GAGVSQTPSNKVTEKGKYVELRCDPISGHTALYWYRQSLGQGPEFLIYFQGTGAADDSGLPNDRFFAVRPEGSVSTLKIQRTERGDSAVYLCASSSGGKSEQYFGPGTRLTVT.

The count of this clone is one. The chain recombines TRBV28 with TRBJ2-7; 12 bases align to TRBD2. CDR3 length: 16 residues. Trimming took 4 bases from V and 2 from J; bases not matched to a gene: 6. Germline CDR1 reads MDHEN; CDR2 reads SYDVKM. For the CDR3, the DNA is TGTGCCAGCAGTTCCACTAGCGGGGGGTCCCCCTACGAGCAGTACTTC. Translating gives CASSSTSGGSPYEQYF.

The rearrangement uses TRBV6-6 and TRBJ2-7; D is uncertain. The CDR3 contains 14 residues. Trimming cost V 4 bases and J 9 bases, with 19 bases left between them. Germline CDR1 reads MNHNY; CDR2 reads SVGAGI (reference sequence). DNA for the CDR3: TGTGCCAGCAGTTGGGCCAGGATGCCCTTCACGCAGTACTTC. It yields the protein CASSWARMPFTQYF.

CDR3 sequence reads: CASTGTGRTDTQYF. The CDR3 DNA sequence: TGTGCCAGCACGGGGACAGGACGCACAGATACGCAGTATTTT. J is TRBJ2-3 and V is TRBV5-4; 8 nucleotides line up with TRBD1. CDR1 SGHNT and CDR2 YYREEE come from the germline V gene (reference sequence). Trimming at V came to 6 bases and at J to 1 base, leaving 4 bases not matched to a gene. CDR3 length: 14 residues.

V usage is TRBV28 and J usage is TRBJ1-5, with D possibly matching TRBD1 (5 bases). Germline lookup yields CDR1 MDHEN and CDR2 SYDVKM. There are 15 residues in the CDR3. V lost 2 bases and J lost 6, with 14 bases in between. As DNA, the CDR3 is TGTGCCAGCAGTTTAGGGTCAGGGAGGGGTCAGCCCCAGCATTTT. As protein: CASSLGSGRGQPQHF.

The chain couples TRBV6-1 to TRBJ2-3; unclear D gene. Between the trimmed V and J ends, which lost 7 bases and 5 bases, there was a span of 7 bases. This CDR3 has 11 amino acids. Germline CDR1 and CDR2: MNHNS and SASEGT. CDR3 nucleotides: TGTGCCAGCACGGGTATAGATACGCAGTATTTT. This sequence encodes CASTGIDTQYF.

In this sample, this clone turned up many times. The J gene is TRBJ2-7, the V gene TRBV7-6; the D is unclear. Trimming left V 2 bases short and J 7 bases short, with 12 bases between. CDR3 length equals 13 residues. Germline V lookup: CDR1 SGHVS, CDR2 FNYEAQ. CDR3 nucleotides: TGTGCCAGCAGCTTATTAACAGCCCGGGAGCAGTACTTC. Translating it yields CASSLLTAREQYF. The full variable domain, its missing parts supplied by reference TRBV7-6 and TRBJ2-7, is GAGVSQSPRYKVTKRGQDVALRCDPISGHVSLYWYRQALGQGPEFLTYFNYEAQQDKSGLPNDRFSAERPEGSISTLTIQRTEQRDSAMYRCASSLLTAREQYFGPGTRLTVT.

This rearrangement joins TRBV7-3 to TRBJ2-1, with TRBD2 identical over 9 bases. After removal of 5 bases from V and 8 bases from J, the junction contained 13 bases not matched to a gene. The germline gives CDR1 SGHTA, CDR2 FQGTGA. The CDR3 sequence is 16 residues long. The CDR3 protein is CASSPTLAGYLYEQFF. In nucleotides, the CDR3 is TGTGCCAGCAGCCCAACGCTAGCGGGGTATCTATATGAGCAGTTCTTC.

The CDR3 bases are TGTGCCAGCAGGGAAAATAATGGACAGGGAGGGGTGGAGACCCAGTACTTC. Translating gives CASRENNGQGGVETQYF. The rearrangement uses TRBV2 and TRBJ2-5, with D perhaps matching TRBD1 (8 bases). CDR3 length: 17 residues. Germline V gives CDR1 SNHLY, CDR2 FYNNEI. Trimming removed 6 bases from V and 5 bases from J, with 25 bases in between.

This clone was seen a single time. The V call is TRBV13, the J call TRBJ1-3; D not resolved. The CDR3 has 13 residues. Trimming pared 5 bases from V and 3 bases from J, leaving 8 bases between. Germline V gives CDR1 PRHDT, CDR2 FYEKMQ (reference sequence). The CDR3 DNA sequence: TGTGCCAGCAGCCCCCACAGTGGAAACACCATATATTTT. As protein: CASSPHSGNTIYF.

The chain carries TRBV4-3 and TRBJ2-1; 12 nucleotides align to TRBD2. J was trimmed by 12 bases and V by 0 bases; bases with no gene match: 9. The length of the CDR3 is 16 residues. CDR1 is LGHNA and CDR2 is YSLEER in the germline V gene. CDR3 sequence reads: CASSQDYDLAGGWQFF. Here the CDR3 DNA reads TGCGCCAGCAGCCAAGATTATGACCTAGCGGGGGGGTGGCAGTTCTTC.

Concerning this clone itself: This specimen includes other DNA sequences encoding the same CDR3. The chain carries TRBV5-1 and TRBJ2-7, with TRBD1 identical over 8 bases. The V gene's germline CDR1 is SGHRS and CDR2 YFSETQ. This CDR3 has 14 residues. With 4 bases clipped from V and 1 base from J, the junction kept 4 bases outside the gene matches. CDR3 sequence: CASSLRTGSYEQYF. CDR3 DNA: TGCGCCAGCAGCCTACGGACAGGGTCCTACGAGCAGTACTTC.

The J gene is TRBJ2-6, the V gene TRBV9; 7 nucleotides align to TRBD1. This CDR3 spans 18 amino acids. After removal of 4 bases from V and 4 bases from J, the junction contained 14 bases not matched to a gene. CDR1 SGDLS and CDR2 YYNGEE come from the germline V gene. CDR3 region: CASSKTGPRLLGANVLTF. DNA of the CDR3: TGTGCCAGCAGCAAGACAGGGCCACGGCTTTTGGGGGCCAACGTCCTGACTTTC.

This chain connects TRBV7-9 to TRBJ2-3; 7 bases align to TRBD2. In germline, CDR1 is SEHNR, CDR2 FQNEAQ (reference sequence). The CDR3 loop spans 17 amino acids. V shed 1 base and J 3 bases; nucleotides not matched to a gene: 10. The CDR3 coding sequence is TGTGCCAGCAGCTTAGAGGTTTCGGGGGGAACGACAGATACGCAGTATTTT. This gives the protein CASSLEVSGGTTDTQYF.

The chain recombines TRBV10-3 with TRBJ2-3; D is perhaps TRBD2 (5 bases). The CDR3 has 16 residues. Trimming left V 6 bases short and J 2 bases short, with 18 bases between. In germline, CDR1 is ENHRY, CDR2 SYGVKD. This CDR3 reads CAISQDTPGSTDTQYF. CDR3 nucleotides: TGTGCCATCAGCCAAGACACCCCGGGGTCCACAGATACGCAGTATTTT.